The subject of this entry is one T cell receptor (beta chain). Its specificity is unknown. The CDR3 is 14 residues long. V shed 1 base and J shed 5 bases, with 11 bases lying between them. CDR1 is LNHNV, CDR2 YYDKDF, per germline (reference sequence). The record originates from a study of cytomegalovirus exposure and HLA in healthy donors. The study's findings and limits: The authors considered a cluster of highly shared sequence variants likely to be a sequencing artifact.

PCR primers comprised 60 Vbeta and 13 Jbeta primers. Sequenced by immunoSEQ multiplex PCR; TCRdb stores in-frame clones only, minus some. The table lists 110,000 to 150,000 clones, 79% of them singletons. Regarding donors, all were healthy bone marrow donors. Whereas donors were nominally healthy upon sampling, unrecorded immune exposures were probable. The gene calls are TRBV15 and TRBJ1-2; D ambiguous. The sequencing sample was made of PBMCs. The sequence was collected from a man aged 18 to 30 in good health and CMV-seronegative. The CDR3 DNA sequence: TGTGCCACCAGCAGAGGACAAAGCCCTTATGGCTACACCTTC. It is translated as CATSRGQSPYGYTF.